One sample yielded the 27 T cell receptor beta chains listed below, sequenced in a study of blood T cell repertoires in COVID-19. Assay used: immunoSEQ multiplex PCR; TCRdb lists only in-frame clones, some missing. The table has 110,000 to 150,000 clones, approximately 87% seen once. The sequenced sample was PBMCs or T cells enriched from blood (not recorded which). The origin of the receptors is a man between 60 and 75 years old who had recovered from COVID-19.

The rearrangement links TRBV27 to TRBJ2-7; 12 bases align to TRBD2. The V segment lost 8 bases and the J segment 9 bases; nucleotides outside the gene matches: 8. This CDR3 is built from 13 residues. Germline V lookup: CDR1 MNHEY, CDR2 SMNVEV (reference sequence). The CDR3 DNA is TGTGCCAGCGTAGCACTAGCGGGAGGAGTGCAGTACTTC. Translation: CASVALAGGVQYF.

The chain is built from TRBV6-5 and TRBJ1-6, with TRBD1 matching over 9 bases. The length of the CDR3 is 15 residues. Germline V gene lookup returns CDR1 MNHEY and CDR2 SVGAGI. The trim removed 1 base at V and 7 bases at J, leaving 2 bases unmatched. The CDR3 loop reads CASSYLDRGNSPLHF. For the CDR3, the DNA is TGTGCCAGCAGTTACTTGGACAGGGGCAATTCACCCCTCCACTTT.

The chain uses TRBV20-1 and TRBJ1-1; 9 bases match TRBD1. The CDR3 spans 14 residues. The germline V gene has CDR1 DFQATT and CDR2 SNEGSKA (reference sequence). V lost 3 bases, J lost 3 bases, and 5 bases stayed unmatched. DNA of the CDR3: TGCAGTGCTAGTACGGGACAGGGACACACTGAAGCTTTCTTT. It is translated as CSASTGQGHTEAFF.

V gene TRBV7-3 combines with J gene TRBJ2-2; 10 bases fit TRBD2. V gave up 1 base and J gave up 5 bases; unmatched junction bases: 1. CDR1 and CDR2 from the germline V gene are SGHTA and FQGTGA. The CDR3 covers 15 residues. CDR3 DNA: TGTGCCAGCAGCTTAATAGCGGGAGGAACCGGGGAGCTGTTTTTT. It translates to CASSLIAGGTGELFF.

The chain carries TRBV14 and TRBJ2-7; 7 bases align to TRBD1. Trimming took 4 bases from V and 4 from J; bases not matched to a gene: 7. CDR3 length equals 14 residues. The germline V gene encodes CDR1 SGHDN and CDR2 FVKESK. The CDR3 loop reads CASSLTGTVYEQYF. CDR3 nucleotide sequence: TGTGCCAGCAGCCTGACCGGGACAGTGTACGAGCAGTACTTC.

This sequence joins TRBV15 and TRBJ1-5; tentatively, D is TRBD1 (6 bases). From germline, CDR1 is LNHNV and CDR2 YYDKDF (reference sequence). CDR3 length: 15 residues. V shed 5 bases and J shed 2 bases, with 13 bases lying between them. The CDR3 DNA is TGTGCCACCAGCCGAACAAACAGGGGCAATCAGCCCCAGCATTTT. The encoded protein is CATSRTNRGNQPQHF.

The chain combines TRBV2 with TRBJ2-5; 10 bases fit TRBD2. From germline, CDR1 is SNHLY and CDR2 FYNNEI. Trimming removed 6 bases from V and 1 base from J; junction bases left unmatched: 8. The CDR3 extends over 16 amino acids. The CDR3 spells CASRGRIAGGQETQYF. The CDR3, as DNA: TGTGCCAGCAGGGGCCGGATAGCGGGGGGCCAAGAGACCCAGTACTTC.

The gene calls are TRBV21-1 and TRBJ2-3; the listed D gene, TRBD2, was not tested against the DNA. TRBV21-1 is labeled a pseudogene. CDR3 size: 16 residues. CDR3 DNA sequence: TGTGCCAGCAGCTCATCGGAGGGACGGCACACAGATACGCAGTATTTT. Protein: CASSSSEGRHTDTQYF.

This clone was detected once. V usage is TRBV5-6 and J usage is TRBJ2-1, with a weak D call TRBD2 (5 bases). The CDR3 runs 14 residues. The germline CDR1 and CDR2 sequences are SGHDT and YYEEEE. V lost 4 bases and J 3 bases, leaving 11 bases between the germline ends. The CDR3 coding sequence is TGTGCCAGCAGCCCCGGACTTTTCTACAATGAGCAGTTCTTC. Translation gives CASSPGLFYNEQFF.

The J gene is TRBJ1-4, the V gene TRBV30; TRBD1 matches at 9 bases. Germline V gives CDR1 GTSNPN, CDR2 SVGIG (reference sequence). Trimming took 4 bases from V and 7 from J; bases not matched to a gene: 4. This CDR3 region has 13 residues. CDR3 bases: TGTGCCTGGAACTTACAGGGGGCTGAAAAACTGTTTTTT. As protein: CAWNLQGAEKLFF.

This chain connects TRBV11-2 to TRBJ1-1, with D hard to call. CDR1 and CDR2 from the germline V gene are SGHAT and FQNNGV. The V gene lost 1 base and the J gene lost 11 bases, with 14 bases spanning the gap. The CDR3 extends over 13 amino acids. The CDR3 sequence: CASSLGVGGPAFF. Written as DNA, the CDR3 is TGTGCCAGCAGCTTAGGCGTAGGAGGGCCCGCTTTCTTT.

The chain combines TRBV28 with TRBJ2-7; 10 nucleotides agree with TRBD2. The trim removed 7 bases at V and 2 bases at J, leaving 8 bases unmatched. Per germline, CDR1 MDHEN and CDR2 SYDVKM. The CDR3 has 15 residues. The CDR3 bases are TGTGCCAGCAAAGGGAGCGGGAGGGCGGCCTACGAGCAGTACTTC. Protein: CASKGSGRAAYEQYF.

This chain uses TRBV5-5 with TRBJ2-7; 9 positions agree with TRBD1. Germline CDR1 SGHKS, CDR2 YYEKEE (reference sequence). The CDR3 is 14 amino acids. V lost 0 bases and J lost 4; bases outside the gene matches: 2. This CDR3 is CASSLDRGPYEQYF. The DNA for the CDR3 is TGTGCCAGCAGCTTGGACAGGGGGCCGTACGAGCAGTACTTC.

The chain recombines TRBV2 with TRBJ1-2, with TRBD1 matching over 7 bases. The V and J ends lost 6 bases and 3 bases, in that order; junction bases with no gene match: 7. CDR3 length: 14 residues. CDR1 is SNHLY and CDR2 is FYNNEI in the germline V gene. The CDR3 nucleotides read TGTGCCAGCAGCGAGGACAGGAACCACTATGGCTACACCTTC. Translation gives CASSEDRNHYGYTF.

The V gene is TRBV6-6, the J gene TRBJ1-1; 9 nucleotides align to TRBD1. This CDR3 spans 14 amino acids. V was pared by 4 bases and J by 4 bases, with 4 bases of the junction left unmatched. The germline V gene has CDR1 MNHNY and CDR2 SVGAGI (reference sequence). CDR3 nucleotides: TGTGCCAGCAGTTGGAAGACAGGGGGCACTGAAGCTTTCTTT. It codes for CASSWKTGGTEAFF.

This clone has only one observation. The chain combines TRBV2 with TRBJ1-1; D is unresolved. The CDR3 totals 14 residues. V was cut by 7 bases and J by 0 bases, with 12 bases left in between. Germline loops: CDR1 SNHLY, CDR2 FYNNEI. The CDR3 spells CASTLLAVNTEAFF. CDR3 DNA sequence: TGTGCCAGCACTTTATTGGCGGTGAACACTGAAGCTTTCTTT.

Only a few counts were recorded for this clone. The chain links TRBV28 to TRBJ1-2; D ambiguous. Germline V gene sequence: CDR1 MDHEN, CDR2 SYDVKM. The length of the CDR3 is 14 residues. V shed 7 bases and J shed 8 bases, with 20 bases lying between them. CDR3 in DNA: TGTGCCAGCATGCTGCTCGGGGAGGTCGACGGCTACACCTTC. This translates into CASMLLGEVDGYTF.

A note on this clone: The germline gene is not matched at one end of the junction; a read error may be the cause. Written as DNA, the CDR3 is TGTGCCAGCAGCTTGTATCCCAGCGAGGAGTACTTC. This gives the protein CASSLYPSEEYF. J is TRBJ2-7 and V is TRBV5-4; D is unresolved. Germline values: CDR1 SGHNT, CDR2 YYREEE (reference sequence). The CDR3 is made up of 12 amino acids.

The chain has TRBV28 and TRBJ2-7, with D possibly being TRBD2 (6 bases). The CDR3 loop spans 14 amino acids. Germline V gene data show CDR1 as MDHEN and CDR2 as SYDVKM. The ends were cut back, 6 bases at V and 3 bases at J, with 15 bases in the middle. This CDR3 is CASSPPRGFYEQYF. CDR3 DNA: TGTGCCAGCAGCCCCCCCCGGGGGTTCTACGAGCAGTACTTC.

The chain carries TRBV5-6 and TRBJ2-3; 7 bases agree with TRBD1. CDR3 length equals 15 residues. Per the germline V gene, CDR1 is SGHDT and CDR2 is YYEEEE. With 5 bases clipped from V and 2 bases from J, the junction kept 8 bases outside the gene matches. The CDR3 region is CASSFDRDNTDTQYF. Here the CDR3 DNA reads TGTGCCAGCAGTTTCGACAGGGATAACACAGATACGCAGTATTTT.

The chain employs TRBV6-1 and TRBJ2-7; 10 bases are shared with TRBD2. The CDR3 contains 17 residues. V trimming: 4 bases; J trimming: 3 bases; junction bases outside the gene matches: 12. Germline CDR1 and CDR2: MNHNS and SASEGT. CDR3 sequence (DNA): TGTGCCAGCAGTGCCCAAATAACTTTAGCGGGAGGCTACGAGCAGTACTTC. Its translation is CASSAQITLAGGYEQYF.

The J gene is TRBJ2-1, the V gene TRBV5-5, with 7 bases identical to TRBD2. The J segment lost 5 bases and the V segment lost 5 bases, leaving 4 bases of the junction unmatched. This CDR3 spans 13 amino acids. CDR1 and CDR2 from the germline V gene are SGHKS and YYEKEE (reference sequence). The CDR3 reads CASRSGGNNEQFF. The CDR3 DNA is TGTGCCAGCAGATCGGGGGGTAACAATGAGCAGTTCTTC.

This chain uses TRBV5-1 with TRBJ1-5; D is possibly TRBD1 (6 bases). This CDR3 comprises 15 residues. The ends were cut back, 3 bases at V and 1 base at J, with 11 bases in the middle. Germline V gives CDR1 SGHRS, CDR2 YFSETQ. The CDR3 region has the DNA TGCGCCAGCAGCTCTGGGGACAAAAGCAATCAGCCCCAGCATTTT. This codes for CASSSGDKSNQPQHF.

The V and J genes are TRBV9 and TRBJ2-1; 8 nucleotides line up with TRBD2. Germline loops: CDR1 SGDLS, CDR2 YYNGEE. V lost 7 bases, J lost 7 bases, and 13 bases stayed unmatched. CDR3 size: 15 residues. DNA of the CDR3: TGTGCCAGCTCGTTGAGCGGGGGTACTGGTAATGAGCAGTTCTTC. It codes for CASSLSGGTGNEQFF.

The V and J genes are TRBV11-2 and TRBJ2-7; perhaps TRBD1 as D (6 bases). Germline-derived CDR1 and CDR2 are SGHAT and FQNNGV. Trimming removed 5 bases at V and 2 bases at J, with 13 bases between. This CDR3 is 14 amino acids long. The CDR3 nucleotides are TGTGCCAGCAGCATGACAGGAGTTACCTACGAGCAGTACTTC. Translating it yields CASSMTGVTYEQYF.

The chain combines TRBV6-5 with TRBJ1-2; TRBD1 might be the D (5 bases). The V gene's germline CDR1 is MNHEY and CDR2 SVGAGI. The V end lost 6 bases, the J end lost 3 bases, and 17 bases lay between the germline ends. The CDR3 has 15 residues. CDR3 residues: CASRGRGGAYYGYTF. In DNA form, the CDR3 reads TGTGCCAGCAGGGGCCGGGGAGGGGCCTACTATGGCTACACCTTC.

The chain employs TRBV18 and TRBJ2-7; perhaps TRBD2 as D (6 bases). Per germline, CDR1 KGHSH and CDR2 LQKENI. The V end lost 6 bases, the J end lost 5 bases, and 17 bases lay between the germline ends. There are 14 residues in the CDR3. In nucleotides, the CDR3 is TGTGCCAGCTCGCCTCTCCGGGGAGGCCACGAGCAGTACTTC. Translation gives CASSPLRGGHEQYF. Drawing the rest from reference TRBV18 and TRBJ2-7, the complete variable domain is NAGVMQNPRHLVRRRGQEARLRCSPMKGHSHVYWYRQLPEEGLKFMVYLQKENIIDESGMPKERFSAEFPKEGPSILRIQQVVRGDSAAYFCASSPLRGGHEQYFGPGTRLTVT.